The 27 T cell receptor beta chains below all came from one sample that was sequenced in a study of graft-versus-host responses after intestinal transplantation. Sequenced by immunoSEQ multiplex PCR; TCRdb stores in-frame clones only, minus some. The sample shows tens of thousands of clones, about 95% of them seen only once. No antigen has been identified for these receptors. The input for sequencing was unstimulated CD8+ T cells sorted from spleen or lymph node cells, taken before transplant. These receptors originate from a human donor who was the organ donor for an intestinal transplant.

The chain has TRBV4-1 and TRBJ1-4, with a weak D call TRBD1 (5 bases). Germline V lookup: CDR1 MGHRA, CDR2 YSYEKL. This CDR3 has 19 amino acids. Deletions cut 4 bases from V and 4 bases from J, with 25 bases between. CDR3 amino acids: CASSPPWFEGRYDNEKLFF. CDR3 bases: TGCGCCAGCAGCCCCCCCTGGTTCGAGGGACGCTACGATAATGAAAAACTGTTTTTT.

The chain recombines TRBV5-4 with TRBJ1-2, with D possibly TRBD1 on 6 matching bases. The V and J ends lost 4 bases and 3 bases respectively, with 16 bases between them. The CDR3 contains 15 residues. Germline assignment: CDR1 SGHNT and CDR2 YYREEE (reference sequence). The CDR3 is CASSGAGAGDYGYTF. DNA of the CDR3: TGTGCCAGCAGCGGAGCGGGGGCTGGAGACTATGGCTACACCTTC.

Of note for this clone: The junction departs from germline at one end; a sequencing error may be responsible. The chain employs TRBV11-2 and TRBJ2-2; D may correspond to TRBD1 or TRBD2 (6 bases each). The germline gives CDR1 SGHAT, CDR2 FQNNGV. This CDR3 is 17 amino acids long. As DNA, the CDR3 is TGTGCCAGCAGCTTAGAACGGGGGCCAGGGCACACTGGGGAGCTGTTTTTT. Protein product: CASSLERGPGHTGELFF.

This clone appeared once. The rearrangement links TRBV29-1 to TRBJ2-4; D is undetermined. The CDR3 length is 13 residues. V lost 2 bases and J 3 bases, leaving 8 bases between the germline ends. Germline CDR1 SQVTM, CDR2 ANQGSEA. The CDR3 DNA sequence: TGCAGCGTTGAAACCGTCAACAAAAACATTCAGTACTTC. Amino acid sequence: CSVETVNKNIQYF.

V usage is TRBV4-1 and J usage is TRBJ2-7; D unresolved. From germline, CDR1 is MGHRA and CDR2 YSYEKL. V was pared by 2 bases and J by 7 bases, with 6 bases between. The CDR3 sequence is 11 residues long. In DNA form, the CDR3 reads TGCGCCAGCAGCCAAACAAATGAGCAGTACTTC. It specifies CASSQTNEQYF.

The chain couples TRBV4-1 to TRBJ2-7; D is unclear. Germline values: CDR1 MGHRA, CDR2 YSYEKL. The CDR3 length is 13 residues. Trimming took 5 bases from V and 3 from J, leaving 11 bases between them. CDR3 sequence reads: CASSYLVGYEQYF. The DNA for the CDR3 is TGCGCCAGCAGCTACCTAGTGGGCTACGAGCAGTACTTC.

The rearrangement joins TRBV4-1 to TRBJ1-2; D is undetermined. V lost 3 bases and J lost 4, with 21 bases in between. The CDR3 loop spans 17 amino acids. Germline values: CDR1 MGHRA, CDR2 YSYEKL. The CDR3 sequence is CASSHHFQNRKTYGYTF. As DNA, the CDR3 is TGCGCCAGCAGCCATCATTTCCAGAACCGAAAGACCTATGGCTACACCTTC.

This rearrangement joins TRBV28 to TRBJ1-4, with 10 positions matching TRBD1. The CDR3 consists of 17 residues. The germline V gene encodes CDR1 MDHEN and CDR2 SYDVKM. V shed 5 bases, J shed 0 bases, and the junction held 6 bases outside the gene matches. The CDR3 loop is CASSKRQGATTNEKLFF. Written as DNA, the CDR3 is TGTGCCAGCAGTAAAAGACAGGGGGCTACAACTAATGAAAAACTGTTTTTT. Full variable domain (missing parts from reference TRBV28 and TRBJ1-4): DVKVTQSSRYLVKRTGEKVFLECVQDMDHENMFWYRQDPGLGLRLIYFSYDVKMKEKGDIPEGYSVSREKKERFSLILESASTNQTSMYLCASSKRQGATTNEKLFFGSGTQLSVL.

The J gene is TRBJ2-5, the V gene TRBV11-2; tentatively, D is TRBD2 (6 bases). CDR1 SGHAT and CDR2 FQNNGV come from the germline V gene. Trimming removed 4 bases at V and 0 bases at J, with 12 bases between. This CDR3 comprises 15 residues. In DNA, the CDR3 is TGTGCCAGCAGCTGGGGACTTGCGGACCAAGAGACCCAGTACTTC. Protein product: CASSWGLADQETQYF.

The chain couples TRBV6-1 to TRBJ2-2, with no clear D. The germline V and J ends were trimmed by 6 bases and 7 bases, with 9 bases remaining between them. Germline CDR1 and CDR2: MNHNS and SASEGT. CDR3 length: 12 residues. The CDR3 DNA sequence: TGTGCCAGCAGATACTGGGTCGGGGAGCTGTTTTTT. The encoded protein is CASRYWVGELFF.

This clone appeared a single time. The chain has TRBV7-2 and TRBJ2-7, with 7 bases that match TRBD2. The germline V gene has CDR1 SGHTA and CDR2 FQGNSA. CDR3 length equals 17 residues. V lost 6 bases to trimming and J lost 4 bases; unmatched junction nucleotides: 18. In nucleotides, the CDR3 is TGTGCCAGCAGTTCTAGCGGAGCTATTTTGGGGATTTACGAGCAGTACTTC. Its protein product is CASSSSGAILGIYEQYF. The whole variable domain, filled in from reference TRBV7-2 and TRBJ2-7, reads GAGVSQSPSNKVTEKGKDVELRCDPISGHTALYWYRQSLGQGLEFLIYFQGNSAPDKSGLPSDRFSAERTGGSVSTLTIQRTQQEDSAVYLCASSSSGAILGIYEQYFGPGTRLTVT.

The rearrangement joins TRBV4-1 to TRBJ2-7; unclear D gene. The CDR3 sequence is 14 residues long. Germline CDR1 is MGHRA and CDR2 is YSYEKL. Trimming pared 1 base from V and 3 bases from J, leaving 10 bases between. CDR3 amino acids: CASSQGTSYYEQYF. CDR3 nucleotides: TGCGCCAGCAGCCAAGGTACTTCCTACTACGAGCAGTACTTC.

The chain carries TRBV13 and TRBJ2-7, with 9 nucleotides matching TRBD1. Unmatched junction bases numbered 6, after V lost 5 bases and J lost 1 base. CDR1 PRHDT and CDR2 FYEKMQ come from the germline V gene (reference sequence). CDR3 size: 15 residues. Here the CDR3 reads CASSGQGKSSYEQYF. CDR3 nucleotide sequence: TGTGCCAGCAGCGGACAGGGGAAAAGTTCCTACGAGCAGTACTTC.

The chain recombines TRBV29-1 with TRBJ2-1; 7 nucleotides line up with TRBD1. The length of the CDR3 is 16 residues. V was clipped by 7 bases and J by 1 base; unmatched bases: 13. Germline V gene lookup returns CDR1 SQVTM and CDR2 ANQGSEA. For the CDR3, the DNA is TGCAGCGCCGATACTACAGGGGAATCGTCCTACAATGAGCAGTTCTTC. Amino acid sequence: CSADTTGESSYNEQFF.

The chain joins TRBV18 to TRBJ2-1, with TRBD2 identical over 10 bases. This CDR3 contains 17 residues. The V gene's germline CDR1 is KGHSH and CDR2 LQKENI. J was trimmed by 1 base and V by 3 bases; bases with no gene match: 6. CDR3 amino acids: CASSPTGTSESYNEQFF. The CDR3, as DNA: TGTGCCAGCTCACCTACCGGGACTAGCGAGTCCTACAATGAGCAGTTCTTC.

This chain uses TRBV9 with TRBJ1-6; no clear D gene. Germline V lookup: CDR1 SGDLS, CDR2 YYNGEE. Trimming left V 4 bases short and J 9 bases short, with 11 bases between. This CDR3 has 13 residues. The chain's CDR3 is CASSPKTGSPLHF. CDR3 nucleotide sequence: TGTGCCAGCAGCCCCAAGACGGGTTCACCCCTCCACTTT.

V usage is TRBV9 and J usage is TRBJ1-3, with 7 bases lining up with TRBD1. The CDR3 is made up of 15 amino acids. CDR1 is SGDLS, CDR2 YYNGEE, per germline. V shed 0 bases and J 5 bases; nucleotides not matched to a gene: 5. CDR3 nucleotides: TGTGCCAGCAGCGTAGGAGGGGGCGCGAGAAACACCATATATTTT. Its protein is CASSVGGGARNTIYF.

The rearrangement links TRBV5-6 to TRBJ2-3; possible D gene TRBD2, 5 bases. This CDR3 is 14 amino acids long. Trimming removed 3 bases at V and 6 bases at J, with 14 bases between. Germline loops: CDR1 SGHDT, CDR2 YYEEEE. The CDR3 spells CASSSESREDTQYF. The CDR3 DNA reads TGTGCCAGCAGCTCGGAATCTAGGGAGGATACGCAGTATTTT.

The rearrangement links TRBV5-4 to TRBJ2-5; D is uncertain. The CDR3 is 13 amino acids. Germline V gives CDR1 SGHNT, CDR2 YYREEE (reference sequence). V lost 4 bases and J lost 5, with 12 bases in between. Written as DNA, the CDR3 is TGTGCCAGCAGCCTGTGGGCATGGGAGACCCAGTACTTC. Encoded protein: CASSLWAWETQYF.

The chain recombines TRBV13 with TRBJ1-2; D perhaps matches TRBD1 (6 bases). The CDR3 totals 16 residues. The V end lost 6 bases, the J end lost 4 bases, and 21 bases lay between the germline ends. Germline CDR1 and CDR2: PRHDT and FYEKMQ (reference sequence). The CDR3 protein is CASRGRGAPPFYGYTF. The CDR3, as DNA: TGTGCCAGCAGGGGCAGGGGAGCCCCTCCTTTCTATGGCTACACCTTC.

This clone was counted once. The chain couples TRBV4-1 to TRBJ2-3; D unresolved. CDR1 MGHRA and CDR2 YSYEKL come from the germline V gene. The ends were cut back, 0 bases at V and 6 bases at J, with 10 bases in the middle. This CDR3 has 14 amino acids. CDR3 region: CASSQDIFADTQYF. The DNA for the CDR3 is TGCGCCAGCAGCCAAGATATATTTGCGGATACGCAGTATTTT.

The chain joins TRBV4-3 to TRBJ2-3; TRBD2 matches 8 bases. V gave up 0 bases and J gave up 6 bases; unmatched junction bases: 14. The CDR3 totals 18 residues. Looked up from germline, CDR1 is LGHNA and CDR2 is YSLEER. CDR3 residues: CASSQERVRAGAWDTQYF. In DNA, the CDR3 is TGCGCCAGCAGCCAAGAGAGGGTCAGAGCGGGGGCCTGGGATACGCAGTATTTT.

The V and J genes are TRBV10-1 and TRBJ1-5; D is unclear. Trimming left V 0 bases short and J 6 bases short, with 15 bases between. CDR3 length: 16 residues. Per the germline V gene, CDR1 is WNHNN and CDR2 is SYGVQD (reference sequence). CDR3 nucleotide sequence: TGCGCCAGCAGTGAGTCCGGCAAGGAGGGCCCTCAGCCCCAGCATTTT. Translating gives CASSESGKEGPQPQHF.

The chain carries TRBV29-1 and TRBJ2-7; TRBD1 matches at 9 bases. The germline CDR1 and CDR2 sequences are SQVTM and ANQGSEA. Germline trimming cut 0 bases from V and 4 bases from J; bases unmatched to any gene: 4. The CDR3 totals 14 residues. The CDR3 reads CSVEDPGQGYEQYF. The CDR3 nucleotides are TGCAGCGTTGAAGACCCGGGACAGGGTTACGAGCAGTACTTC.

The genes are TRBV21-1 and TRBJ2-7; the DNA was not compared with TRBD1, the D call given in the table. TRBV21-1 is described as a pseudogene. The CDR3 is 15 amino acids. The CDR3 protein is CASLRGTRGTHEQYF. The DNA of the CDR3 is TGTGCCAGCCTAAGGGGAACAAGGGGAACCCACGAGCAGTACTTC.

The chain uses TRBV19 and TRBJ1-4; tentatively, D is TRBD1 (5 bases). The CDR3 is 14 residues long. Trimming cost V 4 bases and J 3 bases, with 9 bases left between them. Germline CDR1 is LNHDA and CDR2 is SQIVND (reference sequence). The CDR3 DNA reads as TGTGCCAGTAGTAGCGGGGCCCCTAATGAAAAACTGTTTTTT. This sequence encodes CASSSGAPNEKLFF. The complete variable domain, with remaining parts taken from reference TRBV19 and TRBJ1-4, reads DGGITQSPKYLFRKEGQNVTLSCEQNLNHDAMYWYRQDPGQGLRLIYYSQIVNDFQKGDIAEGYSVSREKKESFPLTVTSAQKNPTAFYLCASSSGAPNEKLFFGSGTQLSVL.

This clone is a singleton in its sample. The chain has TRBV13 and TRBJ2-7, with a weak D call TRBD1 (6 bases). Germline V CDR1 and CDR2: PRHDT, FYEKMQ (reference sequence). V was trimmed by 3 bases and J by 13 bases, leaving 16 bases between them. This CDR3 contains 12 residues. In DNA form, the CDR3 reads TGTGCCAGCAGCTTTTCGGACAGAGGAAAATACTTC. It yields the protein CASSFSDRGKYF.